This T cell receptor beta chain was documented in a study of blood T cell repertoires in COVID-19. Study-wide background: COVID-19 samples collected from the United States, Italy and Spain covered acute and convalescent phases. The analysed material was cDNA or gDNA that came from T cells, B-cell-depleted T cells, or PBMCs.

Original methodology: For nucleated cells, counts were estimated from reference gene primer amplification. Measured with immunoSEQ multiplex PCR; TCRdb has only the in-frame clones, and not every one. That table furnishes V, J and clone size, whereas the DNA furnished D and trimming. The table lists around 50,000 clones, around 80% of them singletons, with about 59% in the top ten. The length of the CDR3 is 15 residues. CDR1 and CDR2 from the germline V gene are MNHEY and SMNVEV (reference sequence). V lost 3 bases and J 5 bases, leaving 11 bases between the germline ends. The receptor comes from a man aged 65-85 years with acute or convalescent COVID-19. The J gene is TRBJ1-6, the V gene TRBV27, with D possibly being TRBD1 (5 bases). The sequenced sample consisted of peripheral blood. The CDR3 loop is CASSFGAWNNSPLHF. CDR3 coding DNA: TGTGCCAGCAGTTTTGGGGCGTGGAATAATTCACCCCTCCACTTT.